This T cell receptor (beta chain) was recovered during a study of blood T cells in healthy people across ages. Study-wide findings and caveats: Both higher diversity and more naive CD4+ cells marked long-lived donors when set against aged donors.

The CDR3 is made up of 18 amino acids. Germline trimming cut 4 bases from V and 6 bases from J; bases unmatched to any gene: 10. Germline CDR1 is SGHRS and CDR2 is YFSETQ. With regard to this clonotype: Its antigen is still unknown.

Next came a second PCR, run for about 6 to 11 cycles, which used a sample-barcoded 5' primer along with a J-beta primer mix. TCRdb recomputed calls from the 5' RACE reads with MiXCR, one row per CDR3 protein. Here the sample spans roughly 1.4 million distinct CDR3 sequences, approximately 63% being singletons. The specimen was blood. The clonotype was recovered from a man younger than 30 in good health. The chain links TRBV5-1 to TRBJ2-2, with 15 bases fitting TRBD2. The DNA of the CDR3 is TGCGCCAGCAGCCCGGGACTAGCGGGAGGATATGCGCCCGGGGAGCTGTTTTTT. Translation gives CASSPGLAGGYAPGELFF.